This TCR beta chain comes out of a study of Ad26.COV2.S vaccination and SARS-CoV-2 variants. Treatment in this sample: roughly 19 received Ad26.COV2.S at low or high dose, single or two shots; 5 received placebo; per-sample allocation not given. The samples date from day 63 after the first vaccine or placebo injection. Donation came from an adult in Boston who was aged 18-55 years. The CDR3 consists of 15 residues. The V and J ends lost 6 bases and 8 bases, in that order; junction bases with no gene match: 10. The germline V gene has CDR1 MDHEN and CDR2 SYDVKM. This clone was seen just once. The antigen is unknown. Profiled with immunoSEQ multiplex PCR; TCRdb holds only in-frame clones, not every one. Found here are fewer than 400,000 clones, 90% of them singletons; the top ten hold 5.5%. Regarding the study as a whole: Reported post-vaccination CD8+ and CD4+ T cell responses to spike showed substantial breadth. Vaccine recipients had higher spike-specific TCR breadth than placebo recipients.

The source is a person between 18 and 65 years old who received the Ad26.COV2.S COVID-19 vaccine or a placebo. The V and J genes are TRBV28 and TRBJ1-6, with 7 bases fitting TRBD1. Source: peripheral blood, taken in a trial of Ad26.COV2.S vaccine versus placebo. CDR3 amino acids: CASRLTTGSYSPLHF. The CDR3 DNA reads TGTGCCAGCAGGTTGACGACAGGGAGTTATTCACCCCTCCACTTT.